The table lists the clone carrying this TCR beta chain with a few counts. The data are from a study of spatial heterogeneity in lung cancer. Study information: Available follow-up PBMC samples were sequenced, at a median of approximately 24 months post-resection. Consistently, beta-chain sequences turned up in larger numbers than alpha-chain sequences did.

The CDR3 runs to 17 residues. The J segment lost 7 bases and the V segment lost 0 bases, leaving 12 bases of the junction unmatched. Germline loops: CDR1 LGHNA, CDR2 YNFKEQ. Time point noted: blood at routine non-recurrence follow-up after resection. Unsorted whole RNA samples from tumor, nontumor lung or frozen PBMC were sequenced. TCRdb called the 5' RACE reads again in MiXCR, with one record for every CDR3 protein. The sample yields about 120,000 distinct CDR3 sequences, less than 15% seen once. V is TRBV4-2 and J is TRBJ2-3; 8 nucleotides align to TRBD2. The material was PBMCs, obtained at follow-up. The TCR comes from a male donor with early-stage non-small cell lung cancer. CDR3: CASSQDLVAGLSYTQYF. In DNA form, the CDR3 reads TGTGCCAGCAGCCAAGATCTAGTAGCGGGGCTCTCTTATACGCAGTATTTT.